Listed here are 2 T cell receptor beta chains from one sample, sequenced in a study of siplizumab effects on memory and regulatory T cells. Sequencing was performed with immunoSEQ multiplex PCR; in TCRdb, only in-frame clones are kept and a portion is missing. The sample lists 50,000 to 70,000 clones, about 96% occurring once. The sample consisted of naive CD8+ T cells sorted from blood. The receptors originated from a human donor in good health.

This chain links TRBV2 with TRBJ2-3; TRBD2 might be the D (6 bases). V was cut by 7 bases and J by 0 bases, with 14 bases left in between. In germline, CDR1 is SNHLY, CDR2 FYNNEI. This CDR3 is 15 amino acids long. CDR3 coding DNA: TGTGCCAGCAACTGGGGGGTTCCTAGCACAGATACGCAGTATTTT. It encodes CASNWGVPSTDTQYF.

The chain recombines TRBV7-9 with TRBJ2-2; 10 bases map to TRBD1. Germline V lookup: CDR1 SEHNR, CDR2 FQNEAQ (reference sequence). J lost 5 bases, V lost 5 bases, and 8 bases had no gene match. The CDR3 has 16 residues. CDR3 sequence reads: CASSPTPDRGTGELFF. The CDR3 DNA follows: TGTGCCAGCAGCCCCACCCCGGACAGGGGGACCGGGGAGCTGTTTTTT.